Below, 10 T cell receptor beta chains from the same sample are listed, as sequenced in a study of control samples from healthy donors and cancer patients. Using immunoSEQ multiplex PCR, the repertoire was profiled, and TCRdb retains in-frame clones only, with some absent. The top ten hold 1.5% to 2% of the sample, which has roughly 150,000 clones, around 88% seen once. What was sequenced was blood. The receptors originated from a man aged 18 to 29 in good health.

The V call is TRBV28, the J call TRBJ2-4, with a possible D match to TRBD2 (6 bases). The CDR3 contains 17 residues. Germline values: CDR1 MDHEN, CDR2 SYDVKM. V was shortened by 1 base and J by 4 bases, with 17 bases between the two germline ends. CDR3 sequence: CASSLSGGFGEKNIQYF. The DNA for the CDR3 is TGTGCCAGCAGTTTATCCGGGGGTTTCGGGGAGAAAAACATTCAGTACTTC.

This chain links TRBV27 with TRBJ1-2; possible D gene TRBD1, 5 bases. The CDR3 loop spans 11 amino acids. From germline, CDR1 is MNHEY and CDR2 SMNVEV (reference sequence). Deletions cut 9 bases from V and 4 bases from J, with 9 bases between. The CDR3 region has the DNA TGTGCCAGTGGGGGGGGCTATGGCTACACCTTC. Protein: CASGGGYGYTF.

This clone was recorded many times. The V call is TRBV2, the J call TRBJ1-5; 7 bases align to TRBD1. The CDR3 totals 14 residues. The V and J ends lost 5 bases and 7 bases, in that order; junction bases with no gene match: 8. Germline V CDR1 and CDR2: SNHLY, FYNNEI. The CDR3 region is CASSRGQAGQPQHF. The CDR3 bases are TGTGCCAGCAGTCGAGGACAGGCGGGGCAGCCCCAGCATTTT.

This chain connects TRBV28 to TRBJ2-1, with TRBD1 as a possible D gene (6 bases). CDR3 length: 14 residues. The ends were cut back, 1 base at V and 9 bases at J, with 13 bases in the middle. The V gene's germline CDR1 is MDHEN and CDR2 SYDVKM. DNA for the CDR3: TGTGCCAGCAGTTTATTCGACAGGCGAGGTGAGCAGTTCTTC. This codes for CASSLFDRRGEQFF.

The J gene is TRBJ1-1, the V gene TRBV18, with D uncertain. The germline V gene encodes CDR1 KGHSH and CDR2 LQKENI. The germline V and J ends were trimmed by 1 base and 0 bases, with 3 bases remaining between them. The CDR3 runs to 13 residues. The CDR3 is CASSPQVNTEAFF. The CDR3 bases are TGTGCCAGCTCACCACAGGTGAACACTGAAGCTTTCTTT.

The chain recombines TRBV30 with TRBJ2-3; TRBD2 is a possible D gene (7 bases). Germline-derived CDR1 and CDR2 are GTSNPN and SVGIG (reference sequence). This CDR3 has 14 amino acids. V was cut by 3 bases and J by 6 bases, with 16 bases left in between. Written as DNA, the CDR3 is TGTGCCTGGAGAGAACGGGGGGCCAGGGATACGCAGTATTTT. It specifies CAWRERGARDTQYF. Combining the CDR3 with reference TRBV30 and TRBJ2-3 gives the whole variable domain SQTIHQWPATLVQPVGSPLSLECTVEGTSNPNLYWYRQAAGRGLQLLFYSVGIGQISSEVPQNLSASRPQDRQFILSSKKLLLSDSGFYLCAWRERGARDTQYFGPGTRLTVL.

The rearrangement links TRBV2 to TRBJ2-7; D is perhaps TRBD1 (6 bases). This CDR3 has 14 residues. The germline CDR1 and CDR2 sequences are SNHLY and FYNNEI. V was pared by 7 bases and J by 2 bases, with 15 bases between. The CDR3 region has the DNA TGTGCCAGCACCCCCGGAACAGGGCCCTACGAGCAGTACTTC. This translates into CASTPGTGPYEQYF.

The V and J genes are TRBV7-9 and TRBJ2-3; D is uncertain. This CDR3 has 14 amino acids. Trimming removed 3 bases from V and 5 bases from J, with 12 bases in between. The germline V gene has CDR1 SEHNR and CDR2 FQNEAQ (reference sequence). CDR3 residues: CASSFIADQDTQYF. Written as DNA, the CDR3 is TGTGCCAGCAGCTTTATCGCGGATCAAGATACGCAGTATTTT.

The rearrangement joins TRBV27 to TRBJ2-3; TRBD2 matches at 9 bases. CDR3 length: 15 amino acids. CDR1 MNHEY and CDR2 SMNVEV come from the germline V gene (reference sequence). The V and J ends lost 7 bases and 4 bases, in that order; junction bases with no gene match: 9. CDR3: CASKSPGLAPDTQYF. The CDR3 DNA reads as TGTGCCAGCAAAAGCCCGGGACTAGCACCAGATACGCAGTATTTT.

The CDR3 spells CASSSGLDVLPNYGYTF. In DNA form, the CDR3 reads TGTGCCAGCAGCTCCGGGCTGGACGTTCTTCCTAACTATGGCTACACCTTC. This chain links TRBV7-3 with TRBJ1-2; no firm D call. The CDR3 loop spans 17 amino acids. Trimming left V 4 bases short and J 0 bases short, with 18 bases between. Germline V gene sequence: CDR1 SGHTA, CDR2 FQGTGA.